The rows below give T cell receptor beta chains drawn from one sample of a study of somatic mutations in cytotoxic T cells in rheumatoid arthritis. Data came from immunoSEQ multiplex PCR; TCRdb stores just in-frame clones and leaves some out. The data show around 16,000 clones, with roughly 80% seen just once and 12% held by the top ten. Input material: CD8+ T cells sorted from blood. These TCRs come from an adult with rheumatoid arthritis. Each CDR3 is given with its conserved first and last residue. The D gene is left open where the match is weak.

v_call: TRBV7-8
d_call: .
j_call: TRBJ2-3
cdr3_aa: CASSLDRSGRTSTDTQYF

v_call: TRBV19
d_call: .
j_call: TRBJ2-1
cdr3_aa: CASSRTSYNEQFF

v_call: TRBV6-1
d_call: TRBD1
j_call: TRBJ2-6
cdr3_aa: CASSGGQGNGANVLTF

v_call: TRBV19
d_call: TRBD1
j_call: TRBJ2-4
cdr3_aa: CASSMKQGFAKNIQYF

v_call: TRBV14
d_call: .
j_call: TRBJ2-3
cdr3_aa: CASSPQETSTDTQYF

v_call: TRBV4-2
d_call: TRBD2
j_call: TRBJ2-1
cdr3_aa: CASSQDGGGPYNEQFF

v_call: TRBV7-3
d_call: .
j_call: TRBJ2-7
cdr3_aa: CASSLSAGPSYEQYF

v_call: TRBV25-1
d_call: .
j_call: TRBJ1-1
cdr3_aa: CASSEQGTNTEAFF

v_call: TRBV9
d_call: .
j_call: TRBJ1-3
cdr3_aa: CASSVGAGLGGNTIYF

v_call: TRBV13
d_call: .
j_call: TRBJ2-5
cdr3_aa: CASSLGGGGETQYF

v_call: TRBV6-1
d_call: .
j_call: TRBJ2-3
cdr3_aa: CASSEWVSSGTDTQYF

v_call: TRBV28
d_call: .
j_call: TRBJ2-3
cdr3_aa: CASSRQGTSTDTQYF

v_call: TRBV19
d_call: .
j_call: TRBJ1-5
cdr3_aa: CATNPAGGQPQHF

v_call: TRBV27
d_call: TRBD1
j_call: TRBJ2-3
cdr3_aa: CASSFQGASDTQYF

v_call: TRBV10-3
d_call: TRBD1
j_call: TRBJ1-2
cdr3_aa: CAISGRDSTYGYTF

v_call: TRBV6-5
d_call: TRBD2
j_call: TRBJ2-5
cdr3_aa: CASSYPGGLWETQYF

v_call: TRBV6-5
d_call: .
j_call: TRBJ2-3
cdr3_aa: CASTQGLGTDTQYF

v_call: TRBV27
d_call: TRBD2
j_call: TRBJ2-7
cdr3_aa: CASSFSGGAGYEQYF

v_call: TRBV5-1
d_call: .
j_call: TRBJ1-2
cdr3_aa: CASSLERTYWYGYTF

v_call: TRBV5-1
d_call: TRBD1
j_call: TRBJ2-7
cdr3_aa: CASSLDRGGNEQYF

v_call: TRBV27
d_call: .
j_call: TRBJ1-5
cdr3_aa: CASRPQGDSNQPQHF

v_call: TRBV28
d_call: TRBD2
j_call: TRBJ2-1
cdr3_aa: CASRPRGAGTNEQFF

v_call: TRBV6-6
d_call: .
j_call: TRBJ1-4
cdr3_aa: CASSYVQGLNLFF